This record concerns one T cell receptor beta chain sequence. Antigen unknown. The record originates from a study of T cell responses to AZD1222 COVID-19 vaccine. Points from the study as a whole: Just six AZD1222 recipients were seropositive at baseline. White British donors predominated, females outnumbered males, and clonal diversity was possibly underestimated. Spike-specific TCR breadth and depth rose after two AZD1222 doses.

The CDR3 has 13 residues. CDR1 MRHNA and CDR2 SNTAGT come from the germline V gene. Trimming took 10 bases from V and 6 from J, leaving 16 bases between them. The assay was immunoSEQ multiplex PCR, and TCRdb's table has in-frame clones only and misses some. The sample holds about 140,000 clones, 85% to 95% seen once. The sequence derives from an adult who had recovered from COVID-19. Here the sequenced sample was peripheral blood, taken after recovery from COVID-19. The chain has TRBV6-4 and TRBJ2-1; tentative D call: TRBD2 (5 bases). In nucleotides, the CDR3 is TGTGCCACCCTGCGCGGGCGGTTCAATGAGCAGTTCTTC. As protein: CATLRGRFNEQFF.